A selection of T cell receptor beta chains follows, all from one sample in a study of early T cells in non-severe SARS-CoV-2 infection. TCRdb re-derived calls from the 5' RACE reads in MiXCR, one entry per CDR3 protein. The table shows tens of thousands of distinct CDR3 sequences, with 10% to 15% occurring only once. Sequences were obtained from whole blood. Every receptor here comes from an adult who was a healthcare worker with PCR-confirmed SARS-CoV-2 infection or an uninfected control (not recorded which). Each CDR3 is given with its conserved first and last residue. The order of the fields is D gene, V gene, J gene, clone size, CDR3 protein, CDR3 DNA. A D gene is named only where the DNA matches it firmly. Rows give clone size only sometimes, using once, few, many, or a class for an expanded clone.

D: TRBD1; V: TRBV7-2; J: TRBJ1-6; size: -; CDR3: CASSLAQGDLSPLHF; DNA: TGTGCCAGCAGCTTAGCACAGGGGGATTTGTCACCCCTCCACTTT
D: TRBD2; V: TRBV29-1; J: TRBJ2-1; size: many; CDR3: CSVELAGAFFSYNEQFF; DNA: TGCAGCGTTGAACTAGCGGGGGCCTTTTTCTCCTACAATGAGCAGTTCTTC
D: -; V: TRBV19; J: TRBJ2-7; size: many; CDR3: CASSTFSRLSYEQYF; DNA: TGTGCCAGTAGTACCTTCTCCCGTCTCTCCTACGAGCAGTACTTC
D: -; V: TRBV9; J: TRBJ2-2; size: few; CDR3: CASSVAGGTGELFF; DNA: TGTGCCAGCAGCGTAGCAGGGGGGACCGGGGAGCTGTTTTTT
D: -; V: TRBV20-1; J: TRBJ2-2; size: -; CDR3: CSARSFSQGSGELFF; DNA: TGCAGTGCTAGGTCATTCTCCCAAGGCTCCGGGGAGCTGTTTTTT
D: -; V: TRBV7-3; J: TRBJ2-3; size: -; CDR3: CASRDGTSDTQYF; DNA: TGTGCCAGCAGGGACGGGACTTCAGATACGCAGTATTTT
D: -; V: TRBV5-6; J: TRBJ2-7; size: medium-sized; CDR3: CASSRYTGTPTYEQYF; DNA: TGTGCCAGCAGCCGATATACCGGGACACCGACCTACGAGCAGTACTTC
D: -; V: TRBV13; J: TRBJ1-2; size: many; CDR3: CASSLGHGYTF; DNA: TGTGCCAGCAGCTTAGGCCATGGCTACACCTTC
D: -; V: TRBV4-1; J: TRBJ2-3; size: -; CDR3: CASSRAPPRDFSTDTQYF; DNA: TGCGCCAGCAGCCGAGCCCCCCCTCGGGACTTCAGCACAGATACGCAGTATTTT
D: -; V: TRBV29-1; J: TRBJ2-5; size: -; CDR3: CSVDAAAQETQYF; DNA: TGCAGCGTTGATGCAGCGGCACAAGAGACCCAGTACTTC
D: -; V: TRBV2; J: TRBJ1-2; size: many; CDR3: CASSPRGFTNYGYTF; DNA: TGTGCCAGCAGCCCGAGGGGGTTCACTAACTATGGCTACACCTTC
D: -; V: TRBV27; J: TRBJ2-3; size: many; CDR3: CASSSPWGTGPGYTDTQYF; DNA: TGTGCCAGCAGTTCCCCCTGGGGAACGGGGCCCGGCTACACAGATACGCAGTATTTT
D: -; V: TRBV29-1; J: TRBJ1-5; size: few; CDR3: CSVSGTSNQPQHF; DNA: TGCAGCGTATCCGGGACGAGCAATCAGCCCCAGCATTTT